This entry lists 23 T cell receptor beta chains sequenced from one sample in a study of T cell responses to AZD1222 COVID-19 vaccine. Generated by immunoSEQ multiplex PCR, the TCRdb table keeps only in-frame clones and is missing some. The table records tens of thousands of clones, nearly 90% of them present only once. The source material was peripheral blood, sampled on day 0 of MenACWY control vaccination. Source of these receptors: an adult in good health.

The chain employs TRBV5-4 and TRBJ1-2; D is perhaps TRBD1 (6 bases). The V end was cut by 3 bases, the J end by 2 bases, with 14 bases between. The CDR3 runs 15 residues. CDR1 and CDR2 from the germline V gene are SGHNT and YYREEE (reference sequence). The CDR3 nucleotides are TGTGCCAGCAGCTCTGCTACGACAGGCAACTATGGCTACACCTTC. As protein: CASSSATTGNYGYTF.

This clone was counted once. The chain couples TRBV30 to TRBJ1-4; D possibly corresponds to TRBD1 (6 bases). This CDR3 has 13 amino acids. V was shortened by 0 bases and J by 7 bases, with 9 bases between the two germline ends. The germline V gene encodes CDR1 GTSNPN and CDR2 SVGIG (reference sequence). Here the CDR3 reads CAWSVTGIEKLFF. Written as DNA, the CDR3 is TGTGCCTGGAGTGTAACAGGGATTGAAAAACTGTTTTTT.

The chain links TRBV4-3 to TRBJ1-6; D might be TRBD1 (5 bases). The CDR3 runs 16 residues. Germline values: CDR1 LGHNA, CDR2 YSLEER. Between the trimmed V and J ends, which lost 4 bases and 7 bases, there was a span of 17 bases. The CDR3 sequence is CASSLKGDGLNSPLHF. As DNA, the CDR3 is TGCGCCAGCAGCCTCAAAGGGGACGGATTAAATTCACCCCTCCACTTT.

V and J are TRBV6-5 and TRBJ1-1; D gene ambiguous. The germline gives CDR1 MNHEY, CDR2 SVGAGI. Trimming removed 0 bases at V and 2 bases at J, with 7 bases between. CDR3 length: 14 amino acids. The CDR3 region is CASSYSTGNTEAFF. CDR3 in DNA: TGTGCCAGCAGTTACTCGACGGGTAACACTGAAGCTTTCTTT.

V usage is TRBV19 and J usage is TRBJ2-2; 7 bases are shared with TRBD1. Trimming cost V 7 bases and J 1 base; bases outside gene matches: 6. Germline CDR1 is LNHDA and CDR2 is SQIVND (reference sequence). This CDR3 contains 15 residues. This CDR3 is CASTPGQVNTGELFF. CDR3 in DNA: TGTGCCAGTACCCCCGGACAGGTGAACACCGGGGAGCTGTTTTTT.

The V gene is TRBV19, the J gene TRBJ2-1, with 7 positions matching TRBD1. The V gene end was trimmed by 4 bases and the J gene end by 2 bases; junction bases not matched to a gene: 5. CDR3 length: 15 amino acids. The V gene's germline CDR1 is LNHDA and CDR2 SQIVND (reference sequence). The CDR3 here is CASSTGQKTYNEQFF. The CDR3 DNA reads TGTGCCAGTAGTACGGGACAGAAGACCTACAATGAGCAGTTCTTC.

The V call is TRBV7-2, the J call TRBJ2-1, with 7 bases that match TRBD1. CDR1 and CDR2 (germline): SGHTA, FQGNSA. V trimming: 1 base; J trimming: 6 bases; junction bases outside the gene matches: 6. The CDR3 totals 15 residues. DNA of the CDR3: TGTGCCAGCAGCTTAGACAGGGGTCCAAGCAATGAGCAGTTCTTC. This gives the protein CASSLDRGPSNEQFF.

V usage is TRBV5-6 and J usage is TRBJ1-5; a weak D match, TRBD1 (5 bases). There are 15 residues in the CDR3. V lost 3 bases, J lost 2 bases, and 12 bases lay in between. Germline V lookup: CDR1 SGHDT, CDR2 YYEEEE. Here the CDR3 DNA reads TGTGCCAGCAGCTCCGGGGGGTTCGGCAATCAGCCCCAGCATTTT. It codes for CASSSGGFGNQPQHF.

The V call is TRBV4-3, the J call TRBJ2-3; D possibly corresponds to TRBD1 (6 bases). The CDR3 sequence is 21 residues long. Between the trimmed V and J ends, which lost 0 bases and 0 bases, there was a span of 25 bases. Germline CDR1 LGHNA, CDR2 YSLEER. The CDR3 DNA follows: TGCGCCAGCAGCCAAGATCTTGGGACAAACGCTAGACAGCGCAGCACAGATACGCAGTATTTT. Translation: CASSQDLGTNARQRSTDTQYF.

This chain uses TRBV6-2 or TRBV6-3 with TRBJ1-1; the D is unclear. V was trimmed by 6 bases and J by 5 bases, leaving 10 bases between them. CDR3 length: 12 amino acids. Germline V gives CDR1 MNHEY, CDR2 SVGEGT. The CDR3 is CASSFGSTEAFF. CDR3 DNA sequence: TGTGCCAGCAGCTTCGGGAGTACTGAAGCTTTCTTT.

This sequence joins TRBV5-4 and TRBJ2-1; 8 nucleotides match TRBD2. The V gene end was trimmed by 3 bases and the J gene end by 0 bases; junction bases not matched to a gene: 5. Germline V gene data show CDR1 as SGHNT and CDR2 as YYREEE (reference sequence). This CDR3 region has 16 residues. The CDR3 is CASSYGGAGSYNEQFF. The CDR3 nucleotides are TGTGCCAGCAGCTACGGGGGGGCGGGCTCCTACAATGAGCAGTTCTTC.

The chain carries TRBV27 and TRBJ2-4; D unclear. CDR1 MNHEY and CDR2 SMNVEV come from the germline V gene (reference sequence). The CDR3 spans 15 residues. V dropped 6 bases and J dropped 7 bases, with 19 bases sitting between them. The CDR3 coding sequence is TGTGCCAGCAGCCCCGGACGCTCTCCCGGGAACATTCAGTACTTC. Amino acids: CASSPGRSPGNIQYF.

The chain recombines TRBV4-3 with TRBJ2-2; D perhaps matches TRBD1 (6 bases). CDR1 is LGHNA, CDR2 YSLEER, per germline. The CDR3 spans 17 residues. Trimming took 0 bases from V and 8 from J, leaving 19 bases between them. This CDR3 is CASSQDGEGRRGGELFF. Here the CDR3 DNA reads TGCGCCAGCAGCCAAGATGGAGAAGGGCGCAGGGGTGGGGAGCTGTTTTTT.

J is TRBJ1-1 and V is TRBV12-3 or TRBV12-4; TRBD1 agrees at 10 bases. The ends lost 5 bases at V and 12 bases at J; junction bases unmatched: 6. This CDR3 is 12 amino acids long. CDR3 loop: CASSGTGVASFF. CDR3 bases: TGTGCCAGCAGTGGGACAGGGGTCGCGTCTTTCTTT.

The gene calls are TRBV7-2 and TRBJ2-5, with D possibly TRBD2 on 5 matching bases. The V and J ends lost 7 bases and 7 bases respectively, with 19 bases between them. Germline V lookup: CDR1 SGHTA, CDR2 FQGNSA. This CDR3 comprises 14 residues. The CDR3, as DNA: TGTGCCAGCACCCCCACCGTTCGGGGTGGGACCCAGTACTTC. It translates to CASTPTVRGGTQYF.

The chain recombines TRBV11-3 with TRBJ2-1, with 9 bases fitting TRBD1. This CDR3 comprises 14 residues. V shed 5 bases, J shed 10 bases, and the junction held 9 bases outside the gene matches. The germline V gene encodes CDR1 SGHNT and CDR2 YENEEA. The CDR3 here is CASSILQGAREQFF. The CDR3 DNA is TGTGCCAGCAGCATTTTACAGGGGGCCCGGGAGCAGTTCTTC.

The chain carries TRBV6-6 and TRBJ2-5; TRBD1 matches 9 bases. The CDR3 has 14 amino acids. Germline lookup yields CDR1 MNHNY and CDR2 SVGAGI (reference sequence). After removal of 5 bases from V and 2 bases from J, the junction contained 3 bases not matched to a gene. The CDR3 bases are TGTGCCAGCAGTCGAGGACAGGGGCAAGAGACCCAGTACTTC. Protein sequence: CASSRGQGQETQYF.

The J gene is TRBJ2-5, the V gene TRBV4-1, with 11 bases fitting TRBD2. CDR3 length: 18 amino acids. Per the germline V gene, CDR1 is MGHRA and CDR2 is YSYEKL. Unmatched junction bases numbered 9, after V lost 1 base and J lost 2 bases. CDR3: CASSQAGGLAGRQETQYF. DNA for the CDR3: TGCGCCAGCAGCCAAGCGGGAGGACTAGCGGGTAGACAAGAGACCCAGTACTTC.

The chain combines TRBV7-6 with TRBJ2-1; 12 bases fit TRBD2. CDR1 is SGHVS and CDR2 is FNYEAQ in the germline V gene. V shed 2 bases and J 6 bases; nucleotides not matched to a gene: 8. The CDR3 contains 17 residues. The DNA of the CDR3 is TGTGCCAGCAGCTTACTGCCCGGACTAGCGGGGTCCAATGAGCAGTTCTTC. Residues: CASSLLPGLAGSNEQFF.

The chain uses TRBV18 and TRBJ2-2; 9 nucleotides align to TRBD2. CDR1 and CDR2 from the germline V gene are KGHSH and LQKENI. The CDR3 length is 16 residues. J lost 3 bases, V lost 0 bases, and 2 bases had no gene match. The CDR3 loop reads CASSPPAGGDTGELFF. The CDR3 DNA is TGTGCCAGCTCACCACCTGCGGGGGGGGACACCGGGGAGCTGTTTTTT.

The rearrangement links TRBV10-3 to TRBJ2-1; 13 bases are a match to TRBD2. Losses at the gene ends were 4 bases for V and 0 bases for J; bases not matched to a gene: 0. CDR1 ENHRY and CDR2 SYGVKD come from the germline V gene. CDR3 size: 16 residues. The CDR3 nucleotides are TGTGCCATCAGTGGGACTAGCGGGAGCTCCTACAATGAGCAGTTCTTC. As protein: CAISGTSGSSYNEQFF.

The chain carries TRBV10-2 and TRBJ1-5; D might be TRBD1 (5 bases). V was cut by 9 bases and J by 7 bases, with 22 bases left in between. CDR1 is WSHSY, CDR2 SAAADI, per germline. The CDR3 sequence is 15 residues long. The CDR3 loop reads CASPPEGKGRQPQHF. The CDR3 coding sequence is TGCGCCAGTCCCCCCGAGGGGAAGGGTAGGCAGCCCCAGCATTTT.

The chain uses TRBV12-1 and TRBJ1-6; the table assigns TRBD1, which was not confirmed against the DNA. TRBV12-1 is an annotated pseudogene. The CDR3 has 19 amino acids. The DNA of the CDR3 is TGTGCCAGCAGCTCCCGCAACCAGGGAAGGGACTCCTATAATTCACCCCTCCACTTT. Protein product: CASSSRNQGRDSYNSPLHF.